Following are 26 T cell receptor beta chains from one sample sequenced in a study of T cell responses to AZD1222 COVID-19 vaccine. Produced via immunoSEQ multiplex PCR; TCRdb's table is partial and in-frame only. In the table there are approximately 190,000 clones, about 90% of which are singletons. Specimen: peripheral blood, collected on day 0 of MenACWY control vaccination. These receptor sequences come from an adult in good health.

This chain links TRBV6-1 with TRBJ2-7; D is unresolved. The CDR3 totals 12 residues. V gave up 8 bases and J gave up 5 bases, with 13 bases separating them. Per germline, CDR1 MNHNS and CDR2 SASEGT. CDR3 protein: CASLRGVHEQYF. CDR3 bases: TGTGCCAGCTTGAGAGGTGTACACGAGCAGTACTTC.

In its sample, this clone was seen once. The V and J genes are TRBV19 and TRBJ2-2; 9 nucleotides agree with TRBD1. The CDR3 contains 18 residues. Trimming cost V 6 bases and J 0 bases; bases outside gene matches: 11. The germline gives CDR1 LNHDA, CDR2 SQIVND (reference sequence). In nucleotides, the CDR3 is TGTGCCAGTAGGGAAAGGACAGGGGTCTCCACGAACACCGGGGAGCTGTTTTTT. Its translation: CASRERTGVSTNTGELFF.

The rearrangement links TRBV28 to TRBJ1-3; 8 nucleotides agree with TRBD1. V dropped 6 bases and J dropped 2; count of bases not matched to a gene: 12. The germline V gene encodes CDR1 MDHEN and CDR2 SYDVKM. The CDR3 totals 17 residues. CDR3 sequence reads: CASSPSGGEVTGNTIYF. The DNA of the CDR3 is TGTGCCAGCAGCCCTTCAGGGGGCGAGGTGACTGGAAACACCATATATTTT.

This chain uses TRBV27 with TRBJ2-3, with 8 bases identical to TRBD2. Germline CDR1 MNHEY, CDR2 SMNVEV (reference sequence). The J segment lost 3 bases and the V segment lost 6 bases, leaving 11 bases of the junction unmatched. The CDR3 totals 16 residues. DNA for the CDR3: TGTGCCAGCAGCCCTAACGGGGGGGGATGGACAGATACGCAGTATTTT. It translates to CASSPNGGGWTDTQYF.

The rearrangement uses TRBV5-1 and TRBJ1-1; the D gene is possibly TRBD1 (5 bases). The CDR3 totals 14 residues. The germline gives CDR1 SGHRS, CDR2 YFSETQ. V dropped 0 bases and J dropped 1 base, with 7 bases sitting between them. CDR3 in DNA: TGCGCCAGCAGCTTGGTAGGACAGAACACTGAAGCTTTCTTT. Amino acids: CASSLVGQNTEAFF. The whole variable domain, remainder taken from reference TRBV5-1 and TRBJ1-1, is KAGVTQTPRYLIKTRGQQVTLSCSPISGHRSVSWYQQTPGQGLQFLFEYFSETQRNKGNFPGRFSGRQFSNSRSEMNVSTLELGDSALYLCASSLVGQNTEAFFGQGTRLTVV.

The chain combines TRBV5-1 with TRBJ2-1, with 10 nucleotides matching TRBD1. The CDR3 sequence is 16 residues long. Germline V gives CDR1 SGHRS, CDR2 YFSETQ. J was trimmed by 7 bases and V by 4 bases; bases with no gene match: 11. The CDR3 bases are TGCGCCAGCAGCCCGAGTATCGGGACAGGGGAAAATGAGCAGTTCTTC. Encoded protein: CASSPSIGTGENEQFF.

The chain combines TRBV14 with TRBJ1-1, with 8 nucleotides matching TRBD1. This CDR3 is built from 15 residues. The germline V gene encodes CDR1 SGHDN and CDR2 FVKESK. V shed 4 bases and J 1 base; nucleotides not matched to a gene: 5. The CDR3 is CASSPVGTGNTEAFF. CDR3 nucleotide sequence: TGTGCCAGCAGCCCCGTGGGGACAGGGAACACTGAAGCTTTCTTT.

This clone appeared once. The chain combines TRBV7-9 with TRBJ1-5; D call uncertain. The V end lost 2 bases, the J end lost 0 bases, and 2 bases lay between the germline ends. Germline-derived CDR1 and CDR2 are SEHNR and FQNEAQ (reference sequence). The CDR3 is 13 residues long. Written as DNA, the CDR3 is TGTGCCAGCAGCTTAAATAGCAATCAGCCCCAGCATTTT. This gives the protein CASSLNSNQPQHF.

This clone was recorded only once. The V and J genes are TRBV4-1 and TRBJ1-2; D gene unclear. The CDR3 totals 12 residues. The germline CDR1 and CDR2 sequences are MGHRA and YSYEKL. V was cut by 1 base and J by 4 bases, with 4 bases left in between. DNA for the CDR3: TGCGCCAGCAGCCAAGTGGGCTATGGCTACACCTTC. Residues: CASSQVGYGYTF.

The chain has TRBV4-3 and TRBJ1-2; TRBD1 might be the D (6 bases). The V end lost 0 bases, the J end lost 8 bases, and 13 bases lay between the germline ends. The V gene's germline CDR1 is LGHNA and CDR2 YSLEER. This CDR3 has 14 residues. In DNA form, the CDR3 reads TGCGCCAGCAGCCAAGAGACAGGACGTTCCGGCTACACCTTC. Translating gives CASSQETGRSGYTF.

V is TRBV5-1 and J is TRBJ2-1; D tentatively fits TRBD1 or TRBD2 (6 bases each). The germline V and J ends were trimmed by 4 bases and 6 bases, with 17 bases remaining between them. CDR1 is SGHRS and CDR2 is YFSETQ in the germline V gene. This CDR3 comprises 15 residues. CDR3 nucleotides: TGCGCCAGCAGCCCCGGGGGCACAGGGAGCAATGAGCAGTTCTTC. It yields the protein CASSPGGTGSNEQFF.

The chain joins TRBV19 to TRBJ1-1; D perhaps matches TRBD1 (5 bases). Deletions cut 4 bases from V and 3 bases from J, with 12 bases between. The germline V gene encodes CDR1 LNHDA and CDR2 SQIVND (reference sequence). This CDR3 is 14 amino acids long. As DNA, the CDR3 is TGTGCCAGTAGTACGCAGGGAGGTGACACTGAAGCTTTCTTT. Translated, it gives CASSTQGGDTEAFF.

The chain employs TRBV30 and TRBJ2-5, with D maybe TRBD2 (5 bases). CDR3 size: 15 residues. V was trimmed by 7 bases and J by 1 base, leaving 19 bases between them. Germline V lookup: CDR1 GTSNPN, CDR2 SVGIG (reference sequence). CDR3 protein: CALRAVYKIQETQYF. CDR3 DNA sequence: TGTGCCTTGAGGGCGGTTTATAAGATCCAAGAGACCCAGTACTTC.

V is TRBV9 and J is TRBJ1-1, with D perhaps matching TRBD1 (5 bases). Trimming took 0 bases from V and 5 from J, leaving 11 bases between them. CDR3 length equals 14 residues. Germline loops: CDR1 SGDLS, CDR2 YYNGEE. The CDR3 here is CASSVGGPRTEAFF. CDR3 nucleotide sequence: TGTGCCAGCAGCGTAGGGGGACCTAGGACTGAAGCTTTCTTT.

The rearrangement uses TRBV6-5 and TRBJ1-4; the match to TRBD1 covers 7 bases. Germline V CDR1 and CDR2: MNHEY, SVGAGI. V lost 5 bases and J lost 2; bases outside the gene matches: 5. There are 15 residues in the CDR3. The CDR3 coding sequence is TGTGCCAGCAGTCTCGGACAGGCGACTAATGAAAAACTGTTTTTT. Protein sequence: CASSLGQATNEKLFF.

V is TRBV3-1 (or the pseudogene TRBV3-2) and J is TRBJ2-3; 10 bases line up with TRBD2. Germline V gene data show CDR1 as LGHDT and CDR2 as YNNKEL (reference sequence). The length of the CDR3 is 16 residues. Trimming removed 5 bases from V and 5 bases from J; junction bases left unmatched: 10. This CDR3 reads CASSRRASGRGDTQYF. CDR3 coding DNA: TGTGCCAGCAGCAGGCGGGCTAGCGGGAGAGGAGATACGCAGTATTTT.

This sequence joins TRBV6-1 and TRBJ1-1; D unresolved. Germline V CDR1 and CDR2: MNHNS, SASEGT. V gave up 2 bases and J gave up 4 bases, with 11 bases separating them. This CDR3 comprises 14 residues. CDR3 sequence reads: CASSETRGSTEAFF. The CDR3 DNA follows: TGTGCCAGCAGTGAAACTCGGGGATCCACTGAAGCTTTCTTT.

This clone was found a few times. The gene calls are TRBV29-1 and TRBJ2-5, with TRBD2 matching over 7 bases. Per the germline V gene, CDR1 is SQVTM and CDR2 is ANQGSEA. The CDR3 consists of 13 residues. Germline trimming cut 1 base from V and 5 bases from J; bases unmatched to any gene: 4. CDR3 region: CSVEGEGRETQYF. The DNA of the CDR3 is TGCAGCGTTGAAGGGGAGGGCCGGGAGACCCAGTACTTC. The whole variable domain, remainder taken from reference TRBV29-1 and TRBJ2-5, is SAVISQKPSRDICQRGTSLTIQCQVDSQVTMMFWYRQQPGQSLTLIATANQGSEATYESGFVIDKFPISRPNLTFSTLTVSNMSPEDSSIYLCSVEGEGRETQYFGPGTRLLVL.

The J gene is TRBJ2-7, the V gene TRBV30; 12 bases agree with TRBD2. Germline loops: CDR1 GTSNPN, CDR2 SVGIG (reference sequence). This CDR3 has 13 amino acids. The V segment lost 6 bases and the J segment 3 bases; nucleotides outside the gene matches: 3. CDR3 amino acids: CACLLAGGYEQYF. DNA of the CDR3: TGTGCCTGTTTACTAGCGGGAGGCTACGAGCAGTACTTC. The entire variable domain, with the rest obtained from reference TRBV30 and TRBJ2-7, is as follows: SQTIHQWPATLVQPVGSPLSLECTVEGTSNPNLYWYRQAAGRGLQLLFYSVGIGQISSEVPQNLSASRPQDRQFILSSKKLLLSDSGFYLCACLLAGGYEQYFGPGTRLTVT.

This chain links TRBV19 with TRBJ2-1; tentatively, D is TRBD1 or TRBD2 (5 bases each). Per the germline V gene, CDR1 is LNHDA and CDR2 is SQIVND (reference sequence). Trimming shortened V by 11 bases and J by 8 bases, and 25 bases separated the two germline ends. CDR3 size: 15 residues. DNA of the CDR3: TGTGCCTCCCTGCGAGTCGGGGCACCTGGGGATGAGCAGTTCTTC. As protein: CASLRVGAPGDEQFF.

Here the CDR3 reads CATSDRGLAGRNGELFF. The CDR3 DNA sequence: TGTGCCACCAGTGATCGTGGACTAGCGGGAAGGAACGGGGAGCTGTTTTTT. The chain uses TRBV24-1 and TRBJ2-2; 12 bases are shared with TRBD2. The V gene's germline CDR1 is KGHDR and CDR2 SFDVKD. V trimming: 3 bases; J trimming: 7 bases; junction bases outside the gene matches: 8. This CDR3 comprises 17 residues.

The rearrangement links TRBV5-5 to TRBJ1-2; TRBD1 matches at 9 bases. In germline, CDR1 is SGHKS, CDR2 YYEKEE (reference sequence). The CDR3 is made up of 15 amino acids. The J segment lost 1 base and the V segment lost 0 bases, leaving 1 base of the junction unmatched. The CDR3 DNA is TGTGCCAGCAGCTTGGCGGGACAGGGTAACTATGGCTACACCTTC. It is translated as CASSLAGQGNYGYTF.

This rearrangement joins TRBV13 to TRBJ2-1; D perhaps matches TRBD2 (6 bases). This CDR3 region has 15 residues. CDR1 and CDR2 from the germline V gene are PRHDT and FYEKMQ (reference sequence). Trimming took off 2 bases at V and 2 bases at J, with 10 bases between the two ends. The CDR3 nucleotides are TGTGCCAGCAGCTTATCGGGCGGGGCCTACAATGAGCAGTTCTTC. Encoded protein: CASSLSGGAYNEQFF.

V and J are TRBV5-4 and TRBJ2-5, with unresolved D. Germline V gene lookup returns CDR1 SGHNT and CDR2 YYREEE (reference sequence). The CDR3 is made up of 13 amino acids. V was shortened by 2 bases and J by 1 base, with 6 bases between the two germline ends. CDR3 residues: CASSLRAQETQYF. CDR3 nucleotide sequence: TGTGCCAGCAGCTTAAGGGCCCAAGAGACCCAGTACTTC.

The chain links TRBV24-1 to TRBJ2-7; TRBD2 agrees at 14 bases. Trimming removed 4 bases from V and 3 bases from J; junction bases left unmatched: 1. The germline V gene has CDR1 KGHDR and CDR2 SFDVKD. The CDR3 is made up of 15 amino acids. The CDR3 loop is CATSDGTSGGYEQYF. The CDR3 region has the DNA TGTGCCACCAGTGACGGGACTAGCGGGGGCTACGAGCAGTACTTC.

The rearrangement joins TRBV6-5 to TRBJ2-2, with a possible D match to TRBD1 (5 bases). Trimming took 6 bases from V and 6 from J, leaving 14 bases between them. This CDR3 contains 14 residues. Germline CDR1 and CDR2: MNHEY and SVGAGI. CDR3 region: CASSPRVSPGELFF. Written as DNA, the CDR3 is TGTGCCAGCAGCCCCAGGGTCTCGCCCGGGGAGCTGTTTTTT.